The 3 T cell receptor beta chains below all came from one sample that was sequenced in a study of shared clonotypes between healthy human individuals. Libraries were prepared by immunoSEQ multiplex PCR; TCRdb keeps only in-frame clonotypes and omits some of them. The profile shows 950,000 to 1,300,000 clones, about 76% of them singletons. The source material was memory CD4+ T cells sorted from blood. Subset reported: CD45RA-negative fraction. Receptor source: a man aged 18 to 35 in good health.

This chain uses TRBV5-6 with TRBJ1-6; 10 bases are shared with TRBD1. The CDR3 is 16 amino acids. Trimming took 4 bases from V and 6 from J; bases not matched to a gene: 7. Germline V gene sequence: CDR1 SGHDT, CDR2 YYEEEE. The CDR3 nucleotides are TGTGCCAGCAGCGGGGACAGGGGAGACTTTAATTCACCCCTCCACTTT. Encoded protein: CASSGDRGDFNSPLHF.

The chain combines TRBV28 with TRBJ1-2, with D tentatively TRBD1 (5 bases). This CDR3 has 14 amino acids. Germline-derived CDR1 and CDR2 are MDHEN and SYDVKM. Trimming took off 3 bases at V and 2 bases at J, with 10 bases between the two ends. The CDR3 sequence: CASSFAGPNYGYTF. Here the CDR3 DNA reads TGTGCCAGCAGTTTTGCAGGGCCAAACTATGGCTACACCTTC.

The chain employs TRBV7-2 and TRBJ2-2, with 8 bases fitting TRBD2. The CDR3 is made up of 15 amino acids. CDR1 and CDR2 (germline): SGHTA, FQGNSA. Trimming cost V 6 bases and J 7 bases; bases outside gene matches: 10. CDR3 sequence reads: CASRPGTSHGGELFF. CDR3 nucleotide sequence: TGTGCCAGCAGACCCGGGACTAGTCACGGCGGGGAGCTGTTTTTT.